These T cell receptor beta chains were read from a single sample in a study of shared clonotypes between healthy human individuals. Sequencing was performed with immunoSEQ multiplex PCR; in TCRdb, only in-frame clones are kept and a portion is missing. Here the sample spans 1.5 million to 1.9 million clones, 95% to 99% being singletons. Source material: naive CD4+ T cells sorted from blood. These receptors all come from a man aged 25 to 45 in good health. Each CDR3 is given with its conserved first and last residue. Each record gives: D gene, clone size, J gene, V gene, CDR3 DNA, CDR3 protein. D genes are given only for firm matches. Part of the rows lack a size; the others show once, few, many or a class for expanded clones.

NA	NA	TRBJ2-7	TRBV29-1	TGCAGCGGAGGCAGGGGAGCTGGCGAGCAGTACTTC	CSGGRGAGEQYF
TRBD2	NA	TRBJ2-7	TRBV19	TGTGCCAGTAGTATCATAGCGGGACCATCCTACGAGCAGTACTTC	CASSIIAGPSYEQYF
NA	NA	TRBJ2-2	TRBV11-3	TGTGCCAGCAGCTTAGAATCGGTCGGGGAGCTGTTTTTT	CASSLESVGELFF
TRBD1	NA	TRBJ1-2	TRBV23-1	TGCGCCAGCAGTCGCTACCGGGACAGAGTTAACTATGGCTACACCTTC	CASSRYRDRVNYGYTF
NA	NA	TRBJ2-7	TRBV19	TGTGCCAGTAGTATTGAGGCAGGAATGTACGAGCAGTACTTC	CASSIEAGMYEQYF
NA	NA	TRBJ2-1	TRBV5-1	TGCGCCAGCAGCTCCCTTGGCGCGAACGAGCAGTTCTTC	CASSSLGANEQFF
NA	NA	TRBJ2-7	TRBV28	TGTGCCAGCAGTTTATCGGGTGTGGGAACCCACGAGCAGTACTTC	CASSLSGVGTHEQYF
TRBD2	NA	TRBJ2-3	TRBV18	TGTGCCAGCTCACCACGTCTAGCGGGAATTACAGATACGCAGTATTTT	CASSPRLAGITDTQYF
TRBD2	NA	TRBJ2-1	TRBV5-1	TGCGCCAGCAGCTTGGATCGGCTAGCGGGAGCCAATGAGCAGTTCTTC	CASSLDRLAGANEQFF
TRBD2	NA	TRBJ2-7	TRBV27	TGTGCCAGCAGTCCCCGCGGGGGGACCTACGAGCAGTACTTC	CASSPRGGTYEQYF
TRBD1	NA	TRBJ2-7	TRBV6-5	TGTGCCACACGACAGGGGTATGGTTCCTACGAGCAGTACTTC	CATRQGYGSYEQYF
NA	NA	TRBJ1-1	TRBV6-1	TGTGCCAGCAGCAGCCCTTTGAACACTGAAGCTTTCTTT	CASSSPLNTEAFF
NA	NA	TRBJ2-2	TRBV7-8	TGTGCCAGCAGCTCGACGGGAGTTCTTGACACCGGGGAGCTGTTTTTT	CASSSTGVLDTGELFF
TRBD1	NA	TRBJ2-2	TRBV6-4	TGTGCCAGCAGGAGGGACAGGGGGCGCGCCGGGGAGCTGTTTTTT	CASRRDRGRAGELFF
TRBD1	NA	TRBJ1-2	TRBV19	TGTGCCAGTAGTGGAGCGGGACAGGGATTATATGGCTACACCTTC	CASSGAGQGLYGYTF
NA	once	TRBJ1-1	TRBV6-5	TGTGCCAGCAGTTCCCCGTTGGGTCGGGACACTGAAGCTTTCTTT	CASSSPLGRDTEAFF
TRBD1	once	TRBJ1-2	TRBV6-5	TGTGCCAGCAGTTCCCCCTCCAGGGGGCGGGGTGGCTACACCTTC	CASSSPSRGRGGYTF
NA	NA	TRBJ1-2	TRBV9	TGTGCCAGCAGCGCGACTTCAAACTATGGCTACACCTTC	CASSATSNYGYTF
TRBD1	NA	TRBJ2-7	TRBV7-8	TGTGCCAGCAGCCCTAGAAGTGGACAGGGGGCCTACGAGCAGTACTTC	CASSPRSGQGAYEQYF
TRBD1	NA	TRBJ2-5	TRBV19	TGTGCCAGTAGTATAGGATCGACAGGGGGCCAAGAGACCCAGTACTTC	CASSIGSTGGQETQYF
TRBD1	NA	TRBJ2-7	TRBV5-1	TGCGCCAGCAGCTTGCTTAGCTGGGACAGCGCTGCCTACGAGCAGTACTTC	CASSLLSWDSAAYEQYF
TRBD2	NA	TRBJ2-7	TRBV18	TGTGCCAGCTCACAACCGGGACTAGCGGGAGTCTCTTACGAGCAGTACTTC	CASSQPGLAGVSYEQYF
NA	NA	TRBJ1-5	TRBV19	TGTGCCAGTAGTCAGGGGAGGGGTGGTCAGCCCCAGCATTTT	CASSQGRGGQPQHF
NA	NA	TRBJ2-3	TRBV29-1	TGCAGCTTATTCTGGGGGCGGGCAGATACGCAGTATTTT	CSLFWGRADTQYF
TRBD1	NA	TRBJ2-3	TRBV9	TGTGCCAGCAGCCCCCTGGGACAGGGGTGGGATACGCAGTATTTT	CASSPLGQGWDTQYF
NA	NA	TRBJ1-2	TRBV6-5	TGTGCCAGCAGTGGGTCAGGATCTAACTATGGCTACACCTTC	CASSGSGSNYGYTF
NA	NA	TRBJ1-1	TRBV28	TGTGCCAGCAGCCGATACACTGAAGCTTTCTTT	CASSRYTEAFF
NA	NA	TRBJ2-1	TRBV7-2	TGTGCCAGCAGCCCGCGGGGCTCCTACAATGAGCAGTTCTTC	CASSPRGSYNEQFF
TRBD1	NA	TRBJ2-7	TRBV19	TGTGCCAGTAGCCTACAGGGGAAAAACGAGCAGTACTTC	CASSLQGKNEQYF
NA	NA	TRBJ1-1	TRBV5-1	TGCGCCAGCAGCTCCGGGCCCTTGAACACTGAAGCTTTCTTT	CASSSGPLNTEAFF
NA	NA	TRBJ1-5	TRBV7-9	TGTGCCAGCAGCCCTGGGTGGGGAGTCAATCAGCCCCAGCATTTT	CASSPGWGVNQPQHF
TRBD2	once	TRBJ2-1	TRBV18	TGTGCCAGTCTAGCGGGGGAAGTTTACAATGAGCAGTTCTTC	CASLAGEVYNEQFF
TRBD2	NA	TRBJ2-1	TRBV6-1	TGTGCCAGCAGTTTTAGCGGGAGTTCCTACAATGAGCAGTTCTTC	CASSFSGSSYNEQFF
NA	NA	TRBJ2-4	TRBV29-1	TGCAGCGTCGTAAGCCTAGCCAAAAACATTCAGTACTTC	CSVVSLAKNIQYF
NA	NA	TRBJ2-1	TRBV5-4	TGTGCCAGCAGCCTCCCGGGTCGGGAGCAGTTCTTC	CASSLPGREQFF
NA	once	TRBJ2-3	TRBV5-1	TGCGCCAGCAGCTCGGCAGATACGCAGTATTTT	CASSSADTQYF
NA	once	TRBJ1-1	TRBV28	TGTGCCAGCAGGACGGGTGGGCGGATTTTCTTT	CASRTGGRIFF
TRBD1	NA	TRBJ1-1	TRBV28	TGTGCCAGCAGTTTGTCAGGGGGCCGTGAGGCTTTCTTT	CASSLSGGREAFF
TRBD2	NA	TRBJ2-5	TRBV5-1	TGCGCCAGCAGCCCGTGGAGGACAGGGAATAGCGGGAGGGCTGACCAAGAGACCCAGTACTTC	CASSPWRTGNSGRADQETQYF
TRBD2	NA	TRBJ2-3	TRBV29-1	TGCAGCGTTGAAATACTAGCGGGAGTTGTAGATACGCAGTATTTT	CSVEILAGVVDTQYF
NA	NA	TRBJ1-4	TRBV6-6	TGTGCCAGCAGTTCGGGAAAAGACAGGAGTAATGAAAAACTGTTTTTT	CASSSGKDRSNEKLFF
TRBD2	NA	TRBJ2-5	TRBV15	TGTGCCACCAGCAGGGGACTAGCGGGAGTAGGGGAGACCCAGTACTTC	CATSRGLAGVGETQYF
TRBD1	NA	TRBJ2-6	TRBV11-2	TGTGCCAGCAGCGTGGACAGGGCCATCTCTGGGGCCAACGTCCTGACTTTC	CASSVDRAISGANVLTF
NA	NA	TRBJ2-5	TRBV6-1	TGTGCCAGCAGCCCCACCTTTTACGATCAAGAGACCCAGTACTTC	CASSPTFYDQETQYF
TRBD2	NA	TRBJ2-2	TRBV10-1	TGCGCCAGCAGTTCGCAGCGGGAGGGTACCGGCCCCGGGGAGCTGTTTTTT	CASSSQREGTGPGELFF
NA	NA	TRBJ2-3	TRBV5-1	TGCGCCAGCAGCTTGGATAAAGATACGCAGTATTTT	CASSLDKDTQYF
NA	NA	TRBJ2-7	TRBV4-1	TGCGCCAGCAGCCTCAGGGTTAGCTCCTACGAGCAGTACTTC	CASSLRVSSYEQYF
NA	NA	TRBJ1-1	TRBV10-3	TGTGCCATCAGTGCCTTAGGGGTCCGGAACACTGAAGCTTTCTTT	CAISALGVRNTEAFF
NA	NA	TRBJ2-7	TRBV11-2	TGTGCCAGCAGCTTAAATCTTGGGTCCGGTTACGAGCAGTACTTC	CASSLNLGSGYEQYF
NA	NA	TRBJ1-5	TRBV5-6	TGTGCCAGCAGCGGTGTTAATCAGCCCCAGCATTTT	CASSGVNQPQHF